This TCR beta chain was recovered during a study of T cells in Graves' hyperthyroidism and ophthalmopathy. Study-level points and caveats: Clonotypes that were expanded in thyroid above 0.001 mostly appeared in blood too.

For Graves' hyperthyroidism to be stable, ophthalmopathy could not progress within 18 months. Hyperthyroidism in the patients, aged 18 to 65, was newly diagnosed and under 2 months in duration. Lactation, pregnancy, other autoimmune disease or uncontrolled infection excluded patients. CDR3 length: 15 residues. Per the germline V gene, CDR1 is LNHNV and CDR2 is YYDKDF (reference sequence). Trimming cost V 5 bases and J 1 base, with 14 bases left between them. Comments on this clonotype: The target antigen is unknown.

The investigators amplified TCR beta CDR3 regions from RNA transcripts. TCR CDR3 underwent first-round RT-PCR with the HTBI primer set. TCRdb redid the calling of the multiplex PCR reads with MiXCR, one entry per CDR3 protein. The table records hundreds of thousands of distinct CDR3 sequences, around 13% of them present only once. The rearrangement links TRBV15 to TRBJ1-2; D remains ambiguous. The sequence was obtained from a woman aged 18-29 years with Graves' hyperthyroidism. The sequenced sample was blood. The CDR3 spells CATSLPLPSNYGYTF. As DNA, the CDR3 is TGTGCCACCAGCTTACCGCTCCCAAGTAACTATGGCTACACCTTC.